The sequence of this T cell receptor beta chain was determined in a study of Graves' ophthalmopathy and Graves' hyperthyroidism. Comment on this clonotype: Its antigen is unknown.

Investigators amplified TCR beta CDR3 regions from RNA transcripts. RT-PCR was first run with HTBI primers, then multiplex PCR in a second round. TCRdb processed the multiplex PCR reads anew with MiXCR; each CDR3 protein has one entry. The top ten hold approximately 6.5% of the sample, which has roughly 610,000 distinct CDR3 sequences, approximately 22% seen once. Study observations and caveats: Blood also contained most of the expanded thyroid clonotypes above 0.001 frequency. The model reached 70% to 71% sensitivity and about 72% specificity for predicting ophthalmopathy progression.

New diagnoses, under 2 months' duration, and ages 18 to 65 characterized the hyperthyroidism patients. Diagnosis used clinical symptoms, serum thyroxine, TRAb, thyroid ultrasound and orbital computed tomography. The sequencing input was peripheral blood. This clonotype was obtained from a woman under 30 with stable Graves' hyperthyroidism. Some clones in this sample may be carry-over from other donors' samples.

CDR3 DNA: TGTGCCAGCCAAAAAGGGTTTTTCGAGCAGTACTTC. Translated, it gives CASQKGFFEQYF. The V call is TRBV6-2 or TRBV6-3, the J call TRBJ2-7; D gene uncertain. Trimming shortened V by 8 bases and J by 6 bases, and 14 bases separated the two germline ends. CDR1 is MNHEY and CDR2 is SVGEGT in the germline V gene. The CDR3 is made up of 12 amino acids.